The entry below describes one TCR beta chain. The antigen this receptor binds is unknown. Base qualities are not provided; no much larger clone lies one nucleotide away. The data belong to a study of blood T cell repertoires in COVID-19 (TCRdb year 2020). As for the study more broadly: Samples covering the acute and convalescent phases of COVID-19 were provided by collaborators in the United States, Italy and Spain. The prospective study material was composed of cDNA or gDNA derived from T cells, B-cell-depleted T cells, or PBMCs. Deeply sampled blood TCRbeta repertoires from subjects exposed to, actively infected with, or recovered from COVID-19 were included in the dataset. The repertoires were released in a freely available public database meant as a resource for research on the immune response to SARS-CoV-2. Samples were obtained from the ongoing ImmuneRACE study (first 160 participants) and from 1,254 subjects provided by 6 global collaborators. A de-identified subject ID, COVID-19 status, age in years and sex were almost always included in the sample metadata. Where available, HLA class I and class II types were taken from metadata supplied by the sample provider and were not determined by assay-based typing. General findings and caveats noted by the study authors: The amount of clinical and demographic metadata varied by source and participant and was provided uncurated.

Relative to germline, V is missing 5 bases and J is missing 2 bases, with 6 bases of the junction outside any gene match. Based on the germline V gene (reference sequence), the CDR1 and CDR2 sequences are MNHNY and SVGAGI. The CDR3 has 17 amino acids, counting the end cysteine and phenylalanine. Only the CDR3 part of the read is kept: 51 bases, read in frame from the first base. One collaborating source in Seattle enrolled patients while the patients were actively infected and followed the patients over time throughout the course of disease. Each collaborating institution followed its own protocols to collect whole blood in K2EDTA tubes. For TCRbeta analysis, collaborator samples were shipped as frozen whole blood, as isolated PBMCs, or as DNA extracted from either sample type. TCRbeta CDR3 regions were amplified from genomic DNA by means of the immunoSEQ Assay, a bias-controlled multiplex PCR. In the original analysis: The number of nucleated cells in each sample was estimated from the amplification of reference gene primers within the assay. To quantify the absolute abundance of each unique TCRbeta CDR3 rearrangement, sequence reads were collapsed and filtered. For each sample, productive Simpson clonality was calculated as the square root of Simpson's diversity index across productive rearrangements. TCRdb carries this immuneACCESS record with in-frame sequences only. Its versions omit some clonotypes, under half of them owing to an unresolved V gene in the studies checked, with the rest unexplained. V and J calls and clone size are copied from that table; D and trimming were computed from the DNA. Counted in this sample were about 480,000 clones; approximately 89% of them appeared once. Around 0.95% of the sample goes to the ten largest clones.

The sequence joins TRBV6-6 to TRBJ1-6, and 10 junctional nucleotides match TRBD1. This TCR was sampled from a man aged 18 to 29 with COVID-19, enrolled during active disease. The source material was peripheral blood. The CDR3 sequence is CASSPGGTGAYNSPLHF. The bases read TGTGCCAGCAGTCCCGGCGGGACAGGGGCCTATAATTCACCCCTCCACTTT.